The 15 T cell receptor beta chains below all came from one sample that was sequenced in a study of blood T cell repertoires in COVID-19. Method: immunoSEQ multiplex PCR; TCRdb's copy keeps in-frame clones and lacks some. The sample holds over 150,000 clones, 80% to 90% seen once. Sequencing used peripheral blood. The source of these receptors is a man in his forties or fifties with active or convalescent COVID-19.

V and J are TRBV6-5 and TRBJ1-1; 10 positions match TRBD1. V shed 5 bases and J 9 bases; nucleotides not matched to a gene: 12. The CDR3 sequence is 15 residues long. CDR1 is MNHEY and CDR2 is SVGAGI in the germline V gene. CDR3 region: CASSNSPRTGGKAFF. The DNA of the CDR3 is TGTGCCAGCAGTAATTCTCCCCGGACAGGGGGGAAAGCTTTCTTT.

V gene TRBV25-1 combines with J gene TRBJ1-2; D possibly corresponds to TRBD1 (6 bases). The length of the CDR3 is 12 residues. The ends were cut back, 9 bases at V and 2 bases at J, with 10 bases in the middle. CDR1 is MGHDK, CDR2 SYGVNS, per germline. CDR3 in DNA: TGTGCCAGTGGACAGTTAAACTATGGCTACACCTTC. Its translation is CASGQLNYGYTF.

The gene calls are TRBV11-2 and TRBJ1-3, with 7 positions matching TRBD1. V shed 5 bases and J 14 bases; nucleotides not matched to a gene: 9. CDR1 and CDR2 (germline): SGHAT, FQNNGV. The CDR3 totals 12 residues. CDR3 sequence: CASSTNDRAVYF. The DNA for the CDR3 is TGTGCCAGCAGCACAAACGACAGGGCTGTATATTTT.

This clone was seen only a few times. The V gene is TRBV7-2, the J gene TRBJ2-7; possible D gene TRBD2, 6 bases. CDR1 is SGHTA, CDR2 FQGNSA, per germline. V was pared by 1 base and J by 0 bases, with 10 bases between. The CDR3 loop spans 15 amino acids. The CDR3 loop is CASSLVWGVSYEQYF. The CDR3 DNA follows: TGTGCCAGCAGCTTAGTATGGGGGGTCTCCTACGAGCAGTACTTC. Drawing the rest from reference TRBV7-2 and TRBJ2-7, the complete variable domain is GAGVSQSPSNKVTEKGKDVELRCDPISGHTALYWYRQSLGQGLEFLIYFQGNSAPDKSGLPSDRFSAERTGGSVSTLTIQRTQQEDSAVYLCASSLVWGVSYEQYFGPGTRLTVT.

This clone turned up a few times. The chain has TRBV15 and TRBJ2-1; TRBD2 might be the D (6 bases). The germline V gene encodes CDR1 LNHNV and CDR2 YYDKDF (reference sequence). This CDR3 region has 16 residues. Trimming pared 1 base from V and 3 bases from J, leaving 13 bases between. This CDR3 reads CATSRVGSGGYNEQFF. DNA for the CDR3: TGTGCCACCAGCAGAGTGGGTAGCGGAGGCTACAATGAGCAGTTCTTC.

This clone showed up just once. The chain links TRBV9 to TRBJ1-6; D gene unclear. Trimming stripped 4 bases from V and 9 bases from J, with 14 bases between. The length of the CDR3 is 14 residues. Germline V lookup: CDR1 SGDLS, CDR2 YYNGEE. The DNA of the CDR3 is TGTGCCAGCAGCAGGATGGAGGGTTCTTCACCCCTCCACTTT. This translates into CASSRMEGSSPLHF.

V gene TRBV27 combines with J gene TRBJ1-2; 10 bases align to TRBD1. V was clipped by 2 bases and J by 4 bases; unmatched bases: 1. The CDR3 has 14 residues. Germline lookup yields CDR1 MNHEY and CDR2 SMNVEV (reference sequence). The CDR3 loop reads CASSLRTGGYGYTF. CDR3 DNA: TGTGCCAGCAGTTTAAGGACAGGGGGCTATGGCTACACCTTC.

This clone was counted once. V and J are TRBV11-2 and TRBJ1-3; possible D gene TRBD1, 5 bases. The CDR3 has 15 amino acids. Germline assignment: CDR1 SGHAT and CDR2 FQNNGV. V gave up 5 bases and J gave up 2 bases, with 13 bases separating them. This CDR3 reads CASSPFRGTGNTIYF. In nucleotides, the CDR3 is TGTGCCAGCAGCCCCTTTCGGGGGACTGGAAACACCATATATTTT.

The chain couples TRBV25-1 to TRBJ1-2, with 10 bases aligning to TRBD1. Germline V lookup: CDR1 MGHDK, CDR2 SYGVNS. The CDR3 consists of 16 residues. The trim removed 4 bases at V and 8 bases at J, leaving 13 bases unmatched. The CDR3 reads CASSGALTGGAEGYTF. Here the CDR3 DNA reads TGTGCCAGCAGTGGGGCCCTGACAGGGGGCGCAGAGGGCTACACCTTC.

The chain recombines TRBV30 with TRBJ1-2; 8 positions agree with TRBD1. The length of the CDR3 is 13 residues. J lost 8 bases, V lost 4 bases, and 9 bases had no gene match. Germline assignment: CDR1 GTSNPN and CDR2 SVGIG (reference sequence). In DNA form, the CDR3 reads TGTGCCTGGACCTTTCCAGGGGGCTCAGGCTACACCTTC. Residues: CAWTFPGGSGYTF.

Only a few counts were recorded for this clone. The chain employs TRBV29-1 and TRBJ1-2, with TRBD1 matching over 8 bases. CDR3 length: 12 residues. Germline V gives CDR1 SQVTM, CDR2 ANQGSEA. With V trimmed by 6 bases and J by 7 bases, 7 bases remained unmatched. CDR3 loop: CSVETGDLGYTF. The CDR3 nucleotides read TGCAGCGTGGAGACAGGGGATCTTGGCTACACCTTC.

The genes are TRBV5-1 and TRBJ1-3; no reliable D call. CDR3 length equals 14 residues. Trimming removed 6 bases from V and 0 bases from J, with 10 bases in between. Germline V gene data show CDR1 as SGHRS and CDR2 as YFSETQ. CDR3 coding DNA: TGCGCCAGCACTGACAAACCCTCTGGAAACACCATATATTTT. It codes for CASTDKPSGNTIYF.

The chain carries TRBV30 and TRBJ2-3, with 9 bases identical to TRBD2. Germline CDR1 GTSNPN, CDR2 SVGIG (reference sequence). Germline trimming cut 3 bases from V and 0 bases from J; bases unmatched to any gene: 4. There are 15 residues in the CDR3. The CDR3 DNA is TGTGCCTGGAGCGCGGGACTAGCTAGCACAGATACGCAGTATTTT. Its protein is CAWSAGLASTDTQYF.

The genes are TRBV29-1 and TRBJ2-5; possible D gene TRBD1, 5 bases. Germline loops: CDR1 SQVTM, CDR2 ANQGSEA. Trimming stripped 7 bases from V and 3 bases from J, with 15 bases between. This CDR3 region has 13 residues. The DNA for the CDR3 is TGCAGCGCCCAAGGACAAACCAAAGAGACCCAGTACTTC. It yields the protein CSAQGQTKETQYF.

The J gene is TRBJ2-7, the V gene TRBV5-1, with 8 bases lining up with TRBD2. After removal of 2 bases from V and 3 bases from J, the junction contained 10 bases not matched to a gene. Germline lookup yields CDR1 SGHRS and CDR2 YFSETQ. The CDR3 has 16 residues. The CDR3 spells CASSLTHGAGGYEQYF. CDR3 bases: TGCGCCAGCAGCTTAACCCACGGGGCGGGGGGCTACGAGCAGTACTTC.